This T cell receptor (beta chain) came from a study of T-cell reconstitution after alpha-beta-depleted transplantation in children. Points from the study as a whole: From newly produced T cells came most of the T-cell counts and diversity one year after transplant. For some patients, TCRbeta diversity was high at day 60 because of recipient T cells and thymic progenitors that survived.

A word on this clonotype: What it binds is not known.

The TCRbeta library incorporated unique molecular identifiers. One entry per CDR3 protein, called by TCRdb with MiXCR from the PCR reads. The table shows almost 500,000 distinct CDR3 sequences, with under 12% occurring only once. This CDR3 is built from 14 residues. Germline lookup yields CDR1 LGHDT and CDR2 YNNKEL (reference sequence). V lost 4 bases to trimming and J lost 0 bases, with 10 bases between them. The sequencing used PBMCs, collected before TCRalphabeta/CD19-depleted stem cell transplant. This chain uses TRBV3-1 with TRBJ2-7; D is unclear. The receptor comes from a child aged 2-15 years with inherited bone marrow failure, due to receive a stem cell transplant. The CDR3 loop is CASSRTPSSYEQYF. The CDR3 nucleotides are TGTGCCAGCAGCCGCACCCCCAGCTCCTACGAGCAGTACTTC.